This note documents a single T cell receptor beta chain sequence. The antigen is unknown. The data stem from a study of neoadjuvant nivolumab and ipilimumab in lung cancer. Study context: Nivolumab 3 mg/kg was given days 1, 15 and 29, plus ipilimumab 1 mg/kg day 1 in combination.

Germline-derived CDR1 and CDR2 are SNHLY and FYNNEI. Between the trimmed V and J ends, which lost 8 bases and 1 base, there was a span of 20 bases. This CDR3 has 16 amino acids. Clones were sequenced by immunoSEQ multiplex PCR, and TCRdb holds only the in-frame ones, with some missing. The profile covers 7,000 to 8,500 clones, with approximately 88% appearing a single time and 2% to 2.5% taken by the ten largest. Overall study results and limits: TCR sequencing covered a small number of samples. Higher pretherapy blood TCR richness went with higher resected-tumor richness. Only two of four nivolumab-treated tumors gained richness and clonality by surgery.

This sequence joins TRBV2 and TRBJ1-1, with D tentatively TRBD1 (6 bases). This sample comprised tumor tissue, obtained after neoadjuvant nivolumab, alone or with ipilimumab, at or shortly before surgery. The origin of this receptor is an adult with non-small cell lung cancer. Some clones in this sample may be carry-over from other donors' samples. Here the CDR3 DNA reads TGTGCCAGCCTAAGAAAAAGGGGGAGGGCGAACACTGAAGCTTTCTTT. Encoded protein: CASLRKRGRANTEAFF.